The 29 T cell receptor beta chains below come from one sample, sequenced in a study of lymphopenia after photon versus proton radiotherapy. TCRdb's table, derived via immunoSEQ multiplex PCR, lists solely in-frame clones and lacks some. Of nearly 25,000 clones listed, about 82% are singletons. The starting material was peripheral blood, obtained from a patient treated with proton-based radiotherapy. The receptors were sampled from a woman in her 70s with pancreatic cancer.

This clone has just a few counts. The chain employs TRBV28 and TRBJ2-1, with 9 bases lining up with TRBD2. The germline V gene encodes CDR1 MDHEN and CDR2 SYDVKM. This CDR3 has 17 residues. The J segment lost 1 base and the V segment lost 2 bases, leaving 6 bases of the junction unmatched. CDR3 sequence (DNA): TGTGCCAGCAGTTTACTGCGGACTAGCGATTCCTACAATGAGCAGTTCTTC. Translation: CASSLLRTSDSYNEQFF.

The V gene is TRBV19, the J gene TRBJ1-1; perhaps TRBD1 as D (6 bases). The germline V gene encodes CDR1 LNHDA and CDR2 SQIVND (reference sequence). Trimming left V 5 bases short and J 1 base short, with 14 bases between. CDR3 length: 15 residues. CDR3 DNA sequence: TGTGCCAGTAGTGTACTGACAGGTGGGAACACTGAAGCTTTCTTT. Its protein is CASSVLTGGNTEAFF.

The chain links TRBV2 to TRBJ2-5, with 12 positions matching TRBD2. J was trimmed by 4 bases and V by 5 bases; bases with no gene match: 14. The CDR3 is 18 amino acids. Germline V lookup: CDR1 SNHLY, CDR2 FYNNEI. CDR3 nucleotides: TGTGCCAGCAGTCCGCCGGGACTAGCGGGCTTCCTGGCAGAGACCCAGTACTTC. This gives the protein CASSPPGLAGFLAETQYF.

J is TRBJ2-2 and V is TRBV4-3; D ambiguous. Germline CDR1 reads LGHNA; CDR2 reads YSLEER. The CDR3 length is 15 residues. Trimming took 0 bases from V and 6 from J, leaving 11 bases between them. DNA of the CDR3: TGCGCCAGCAGCCAAGATCAAGTCCCCCCCGGGGAGCTGTTTTTT. It specifies CASSQDQVPPGELFF.

The chain recombines TRBV5-1 with TRBJ1-4, with 9 bases that match TRBD1. There are 17 residues in the CDR3. V lost 4 bases, J lost 0 bases, and 7 bases stayed unmatched. Looked up from germline, CDR1 is SGHRS and CDR2 is YFSETQ. This CDR3 is CASSNKGQGTTNEKLFF. The CDR3 DNA follows: TGCGCCAGCAGCAATAAGGGACAGGGAACAACTAATGAAAAACTGTTTTTT.

The chain links TRBV7-6 to TRBJ2-2, with D tentatively TRBD1 (7 bases). The CDR3 runs 18 residues. Germline V gene lookup returns CDR1 SGHVS and CDR2 FNYEAQ. Between the trimmed V and J ends, which lost 1 base and 0 bases, there was a span of 15 bases. The CDR3 nucleotides read TGTGCCAGCAGCTTAGATGAGGGGGGACAGACGAACACCGGGGAGCTGTTTTTT. It is translated as CASSLDEGGQTNTGELFF.

The rearrangement links TRBV25-1 to TRBJ2-7, with TRBD2 matching over 10 bases. The CDR3 has 14 amino acids. Germline lookup yields CDR1 MGHDK and CDR2 SYGVNS. Trimming took 5 bases from V and 3 from J; bases not matched to a gene: 4. CDR3 loop: CASSKVAGGYEQYF. The CDR3 bases are TGTGCCAGCAGTAAAGTAGCGGGAGGCTACGAGCAGTACTTC.

The chain carries TRBV2 and TRBJ2-1; the D gene is possibly TRBD2 (6 bases). The CDR3 has 12 amino acids. From germline, CDR1 is SNHLY and CDR2 FYNNEI. With 7 bases removed from V and 12 bases from J, the gap between germline ends came to 16 bases. This CDR3 reads CASTKGGSGQFF. The CDR3 DNA follows: TGTGCCAGCACCAAGGGAGGTTCTGGGCAGTTCTTC.

The chain links TRBV7-2 to TRBJ2-7; no reliable D call. The CDR3 is made up of 13 amino acids. Trimming pared 5 bases from V and 4 bases from J, leaving 12 bases between. Germline CDR1 is SGHTA and CDR2 is FQGNSA. Here the CDR3 DNA reads TGTGCCAGCAGCCTCGGCGGACGTTACGAGCAGTACTTC. This gives the protein CASSLGGRYEQYF.

V is TRBV13 and J is TRBJ2-1; perhaps TRBD1 as D (6 bases). Germline CDR1 and CDR2: PRHDT and FYEKMQ (reference sequence). CDR3 length: 16 residues. V was clipped by 5 bases and J by 5 bases, with 19 bases between them. CDR3 nucleotides: TGTGCCAGCAGCCCCCTCCTGTTTGGGGGCCACAATGAGCAGTTCTTC. It translates to CASSPLLFGGHNEQFF.

CDR3 sequence: CASIGYNEQFF. DNA of the CDR3: TGTGCCAGTATCGGGTACAATGAGCAGTTCTTC. J is TRBJ2-1 and V is TRBV19, with no clear D. Germline lookup yields CDR1 LNHDA and CDR2 SQIVND (reference sequence). This CDR3 has 11 residues. The V gene lost 7 bases and the J gene lost 4 bases, with 5 bases spanning the gap.

This chain uses TRBV5-1 with TRBJ2-7, with D perhaps TRBD1 (6 bases). CDR3 length: 13 residues. Per the germline V gene, CDR1 is SGHRS and CDR2 is YFSETQ. Trimming took off 7 bases at V and 3 bases at J, with 14 bases between the two ends. The CDR3 nucleotides read TGCGCCAGCGCCGGGGACATGGGCTACGAGCAGTACTTC. Its protein is CASAGDMGYEQYF. The whole variable domain, remainder taken from reference TRBV5-1 and TRBJ2-7, is KAGVTQTPRYLIKTRGQQVTLSCSPISGHRSVSWYQQTPGQGLQFLFEYFSETQRNKGNFPGRFSGRQFSNSRSEMNVSTLELGDSALYLCASAGDMGYEQYFGPGTRLTVT.

The chain recombines TRBV11-3 with TRBJ1-2; 8 nucleotides agree with TRBD1. The germline V gene has CDR1 SGHNT and CDR2 YENEEA. The CDR3 sequence is 14 residues long. V lost 5 bases and J lost 3; bases outside the gene matches: 5. CDR3 loop: CASSLTTGDYGYTF. The DNA of the CDR3 is TGTGCCAGCAGCCTTACGACAGGGGACTATGGCTACACCTTC. Variable domain in full (rest from reference TRBV11-3 and TRBJ1-2): EAGVVQSPRYKIIEKKQPVAFWCNPISGHNTLYWYLQNLGQGPELLIRYENEEAVDDSQLPKDRFSAERLKGVDSTLKIQPAELGDSAVYLCASSLTTGDYGYTFGSGTRLTVV.

The CDR3 here is CATSRDGGLAALGELFF. CDR3 coding DNA: TGTGCCACCAGCAGAGATGGGGGACTAGCGGCGCTCGGGGAGCTGTTTTTT. The chain combines TRBV15 with TRBJ2-2, with 11 bases that match TRBD2. This CDR3 is 17 amino acids long. Germline CDR1 LNHNV, CDR2 YYDKDF (reference sequence). J was trimmed by 7 bases and V by 0 bases; bases with no gene match: 7. Together with reference TRBV15 and TRBJ2-2, the CDR3 gives the full variable domain: DAMVIQNPRYQVTQFGKPVTLSCSQTLNHNVMYWYQQKSSQAPKLLFHYYDKDFNNEADTPDNFQSRRPNTSFCFLDIRSPGLGDTAMYLCATSRDGGLAALGELFFGEGSRLTVL.

V is TRBV6-1 and J is TRBJ1-5; D gene ambiguous. V gave up 8 bases and J gave up 3 bases, with 17 bases separating them. CDR1 and CDR2 from the germline V gene are MNHNS and SASEGT. This CDR3 spans 15 amino acids. CDR3 loop: CASVGTGWDNQPQHF. DNA of the CDR3: TGTGCCAGCGTTGGAACTGGGTGGGACAATCAGCCCCAGCATTTT.

This chain connects TRBV5-1 to TRBJ2-1; TRBD1 aligns across 8 bases. Germline values: CDR1 SGHRS, CDR2 YFSETQ. The trim removed 0 bases at V and 4 bases at J, leaving 6 bases unmatched. This CDR3 region has 16 residues. The DNA of the CDR3 is TGCGCCAGCAGCTTGGCAGCAGGGGGCTTGTACAATGAGCAGTTCTTC. Its protein product is CASSLAAGGLYNEQFF. The whole variable domain, remainder taken from reference TRBV5-1 and TRBJ2-1, is KAGVTQTPRYLIKTRGQQVTLSCSPISGHRSVSWYQQTPGQGLQFLFEYFSETQRNKGNFPGRFSGRQFSNSRSEMNVSTLELGDSALYLCASSLAAGGLYNEQFFGPGTRLTVL.

The table lists this clone with a count of one. The J gene is TRBJ1-2, the V gene TRBV9; 7 bases align to TRBD1. The CDR3 extends over 15 amino acids. The germline V gene encodes CDR1 SGDLS and CDR2 YYNGEE. Trimming cost V 3 bases and J 6 bases; bases outside gene matches: 11. DNA of the CDR3: TGTGCCAGCAGCGCCCGACAGGGAGTGAGTGATGGCTACACCTTC. It specifies CASSARQGVSDGYTF.

The chain employs TRBV7-3 and TRBJ2-5, with 15 nucleotides matching TRBD2. The V gene's germline CDR1 is SGHTA and CDR2 FQGTGA. The CDR3 loop spans 17 amino acids. Trimming took 5 bases from V and 5 from J; bases not matched to a gene: 9. In DNA, the CDR3 is TGTGCCAGCAGCCTACGGGGACTAGCGGGAGGCAGCGAGACCCAGTACTTC. This translates into CASSLRGLAGGSETQYF.

This chain links TRBV30 with TRBJ1-2; 8 bases map to TRBD1. This CDR3 spans 15 amino acids. Germline V gene sequence: CDR1 GTSNPN, CDR2 SVGIG (reference sequence). V lost 1 base, J lost 2 bases, and 6 bases stayed unmatched. The CDR3 here is CAWSEWGQANYGYTF. CDR3 in DNA: TGTGCCTGGAGTGAATGGGGACAGGCCAACTATGGCTACACCTTC.

The rearrangement joins TRBV29-1 to TRBJ2-5, with D tentatively TRBD2 (6 bases). Matching the DNA end better, TRBJ2-7 makes the J call doubtful. The germline CDR1 and CDR2 sequences are SQVTM and ANQGSEA. The CDR3 loop spans 10 amino acids. The DNA of the CDR3 is TGCAGCGTTGTGCGGGGCGAGCAGTACTTC. Translating gives CSVVRGEQYF.

The chain combines TRBV18 with TRBJ2-7, with 11 bases matching TRBD2. The CDR3 spans 16 residues. V dropped 3 bases and J dropped 3; count of bases not matched to a gene: 7. CDR1 is KGHSH and CDR2 is LQKENI in the germline V gene. The DNA of the CDR3 is TGTGCCAGCTCACCCCCAGGGACTAGCGGACTCTACGAGCAGTACTTC. Protein product: CASSPPGTSGLYEQYF.

V gene TRBV5-6 combines with J gene TRBJ2-2; possibly TRBD1 for D (5 bases). The CDR3 runs to 15 residues. Germline lookup yields CDR1 SGHDT and CDR2 YYEEEE. Trimming stripped 2 bases from V and 6 bases from J, with 14 bases between. CDR3 amino acids: CASSFNRFFSGELFF. CDR3 DNA sequence: TGTGCCAGCAGCTTCAACAGGTTTTTCTCCGGGGAGCTGTTTTTT.

The CDR3 here is CASSPQGWQGLTDTQYF. In DNA form, the CDR3 reads TGTGCCAGCAGCCCCCAAGGGTGGCAGGGGCTTACAGATACGCAGTATTTT. V and J are TRBV14 and TRBJ2-3; possibly TRBD1 for D (6 bases). The CDR3 consists of 17 residues. Germline CDR1 is SGHDN and CDR2 is FVKESK. Trimming removed 4 bases at V and 3 bases at J, with 20 bases between.

This sequence joins TRBV29-1 and TRBJ2-7; the D gene could be TRBD1 or TRBD2 (5 bases each). CDR3 length: 13 residues. CDR1 is SQVTM, CDR2 ANQGSEA, per germline. V lost 4 bases to trimming and J lost 7 bases, with 17 bases between them. In DNA, the CDR3 is TGCAGCGTTGCCGGGACGGAGACGAAGGAGCAGTACTTC. Translation gives CSVAGTETKEQYF.

This clone was counted only a few times. The genes are TRBV4-2 and TRBJ1-1; D gene ambiguous. This CDR3 has 13 amino acids. Germline CDR1 LGHNA, CDR2 YNFKEQ. V lost 2 bases to trimming and J lost 2 bases, with 6 bases between them. The CDR3 here is CASSQRENTEAFF. CDR3 in DNA: TGTGCCAGCAGCCAAAGGGAAAACACTGAAGCTTTCTTT.

The CDR3 coding sequence is TGTGCCAGCAGTCCCCGTGGGGCCGGAACCAACACTGAAGCTTTCTTT. This sequence encodes CASSPRGAGTNTEAFF. The genes are TRBV27 and TRBJ1-1; TRBD1 might be the D (5 bases). Per germline, CDR1 MNHEY and CDR2 SMNVEV (reference sequence). V lost 5 bases to trimming and J lost 2 bases, with 18 bases between them. There are 16 residues in the CDR3.

V and J are TRBV27 and TRBJ2-6, with a weak D call TRBD1 (6 bases). Germline CDR1 MNHEY, CDR2 SMNVEV (reference sequence). V lost 4 bases and J 0 bases, leaving 16 bases between the germline ends. The CDR3 has 18 residues. Written as DNA, the CDR3 is TGTGCCAGCAGTTCGATGTCTAGAGGGGGCTCTGGGGCCAACGTCCTGACTTTC. This encodes CASSSMSRGGSGANVLTF.

CDR3 nucleotides: TGCAGCGCCGTAAGCGGGACCGAGACCCAGTACTTC. Residues: CSAVSGTETQYF. This chain links TRBV29-1 with TRBJ2-5, with 7 bases matching TRBD2. Germline V gene sequence: CDR1 SQVTM, CDR2 ANQGSEA. V was clipped by 7 bases and J by 5 bases; unmatched bases: 7. The CDR3 is 12 residues long.

V gene TRBV6-1 combines with J gene TRBJ2-7, with 9 positions matching TRBD1. Germline values: CDR1 MNHNS, CDR2 SASEGT. V shed 4 bases and J 6 bases; nucleotides not matched to a gene: 13. The CDR3 loop spans 16 amino acids. DNA for the CDR3: TGTGCCAGCAGTGCGTTACCTCCGGGACAGGGAGCCGAGCAGTACTTC. This sequence encodes CASSALPPGQGAEQYF.